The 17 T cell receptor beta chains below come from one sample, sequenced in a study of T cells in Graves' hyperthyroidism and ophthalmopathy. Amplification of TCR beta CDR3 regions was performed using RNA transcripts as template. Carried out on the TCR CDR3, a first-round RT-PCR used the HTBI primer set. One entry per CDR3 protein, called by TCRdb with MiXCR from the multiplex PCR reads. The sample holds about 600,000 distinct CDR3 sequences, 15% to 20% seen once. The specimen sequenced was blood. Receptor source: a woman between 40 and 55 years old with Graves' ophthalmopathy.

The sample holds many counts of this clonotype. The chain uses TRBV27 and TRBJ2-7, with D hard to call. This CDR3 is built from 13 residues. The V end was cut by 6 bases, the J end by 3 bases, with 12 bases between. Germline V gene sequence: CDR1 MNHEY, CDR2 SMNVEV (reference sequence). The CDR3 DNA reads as TGTGCCAGCAGCCCCGGAGCAGTCTACGAGCAGTACTTC. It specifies CASSPGAVYEQYF.

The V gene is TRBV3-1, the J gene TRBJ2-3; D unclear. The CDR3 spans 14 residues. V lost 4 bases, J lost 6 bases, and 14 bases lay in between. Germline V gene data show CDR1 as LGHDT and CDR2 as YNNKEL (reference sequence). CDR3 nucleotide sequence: TGTGCCAGCAGCCCAACCGGTGTGGCTGATACGCAGTATTTT. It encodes CASSPTGVADTQYF.

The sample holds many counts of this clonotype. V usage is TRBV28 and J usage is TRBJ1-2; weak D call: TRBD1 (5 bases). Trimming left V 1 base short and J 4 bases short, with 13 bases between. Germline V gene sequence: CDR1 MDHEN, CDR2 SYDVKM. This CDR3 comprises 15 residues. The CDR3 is CASSLSDRLLYGYTF. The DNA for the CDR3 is TGTGCCAGCAGTTTATCCGACAGACTCCTCTATGGCTACACCTTC.

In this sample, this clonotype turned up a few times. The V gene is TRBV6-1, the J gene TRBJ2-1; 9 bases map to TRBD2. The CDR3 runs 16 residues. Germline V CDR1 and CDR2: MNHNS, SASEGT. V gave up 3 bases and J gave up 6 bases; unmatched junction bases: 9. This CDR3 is CASSDSPLAGRNEQFF. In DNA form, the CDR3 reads TGTGCCAGCAGTGACTCCCCGCTAGCGGGACGCAATGAGCAGTTCTTC.

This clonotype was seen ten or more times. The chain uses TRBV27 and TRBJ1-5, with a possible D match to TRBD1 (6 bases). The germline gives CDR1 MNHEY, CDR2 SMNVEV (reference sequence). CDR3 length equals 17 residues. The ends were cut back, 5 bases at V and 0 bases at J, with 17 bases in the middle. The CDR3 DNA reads TGTGCCAGCAGTCCTCTCCGGGACATTTATAGCAATCAGCCCCAGCATTTT. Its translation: CASSPLRDIYSNQPQHF.

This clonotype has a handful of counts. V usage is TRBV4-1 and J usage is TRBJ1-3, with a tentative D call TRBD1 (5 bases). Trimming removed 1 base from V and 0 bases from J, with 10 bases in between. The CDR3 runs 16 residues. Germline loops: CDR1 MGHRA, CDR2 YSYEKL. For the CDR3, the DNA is TGCGCCAGCAGCCAAGGGGACGCCTACTCTGGAAACACCATATATTTT. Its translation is CASSQGDAYSGNTIYF.

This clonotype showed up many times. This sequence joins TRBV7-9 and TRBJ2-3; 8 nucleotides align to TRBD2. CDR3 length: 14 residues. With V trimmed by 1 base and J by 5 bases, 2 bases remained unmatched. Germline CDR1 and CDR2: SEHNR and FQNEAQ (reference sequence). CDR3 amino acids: CASSLGSGGDTQYF. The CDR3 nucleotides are TGTGCCAGCAGCTTAGGCAGCGGGGGAGATACGCAGTATTTT.

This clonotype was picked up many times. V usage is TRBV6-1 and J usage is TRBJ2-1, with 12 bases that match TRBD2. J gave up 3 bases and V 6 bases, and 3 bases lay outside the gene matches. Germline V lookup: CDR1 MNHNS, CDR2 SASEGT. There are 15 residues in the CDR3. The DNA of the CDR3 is TGTGCCAGCAGGAGGACTAGCGGGAACTACAATGAGCAGTTCTTC. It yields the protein CASRRTSGNYNEQFF.

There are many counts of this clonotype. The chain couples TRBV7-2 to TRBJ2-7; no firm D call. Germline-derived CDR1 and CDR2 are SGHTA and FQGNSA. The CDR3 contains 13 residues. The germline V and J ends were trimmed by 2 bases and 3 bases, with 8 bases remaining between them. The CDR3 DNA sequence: TGTGCCAGCAGCTTAAGGGTCGTCTACGAGCAGTACTTC. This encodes CASSLRVVYEQYF.

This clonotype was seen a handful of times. The CDR3 spells CSARWGGREGANVLTF. CDR3 DNA: TGCAGTGCCCGGTGGGGGGGGCGAGAAGGGGCCAACGTCCTGACTTTC. This chain uses TRBV20-1 with TRBJ2-6; D possibly corresponds to TRBD2 (7 bases). The V gene's germline CDR1 is DFQATT and CDR2 SNEGSKA (reference sequence). Deletions cut 6 bases from V and 4 bases from J, with 19 bases between. This CDR3 is built from 16 residues.

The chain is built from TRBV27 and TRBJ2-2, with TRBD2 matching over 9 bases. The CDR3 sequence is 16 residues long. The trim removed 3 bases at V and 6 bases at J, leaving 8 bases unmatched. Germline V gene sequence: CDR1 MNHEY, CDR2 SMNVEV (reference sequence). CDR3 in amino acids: CASSFGGGLAPGELFF. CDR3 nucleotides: TGTGCCAGCAGTTTCGGGGGGGGACTAGCTCCCGGGGAGCTGTTTTTT.

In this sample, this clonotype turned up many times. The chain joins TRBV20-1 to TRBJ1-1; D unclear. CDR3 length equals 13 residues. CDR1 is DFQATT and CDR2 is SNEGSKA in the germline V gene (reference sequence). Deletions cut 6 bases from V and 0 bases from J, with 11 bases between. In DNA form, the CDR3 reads TGCAGTGCCGCGGATTATATGAACACTGAAGCTTTCTTT. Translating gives CSAADYMNTEAFF.

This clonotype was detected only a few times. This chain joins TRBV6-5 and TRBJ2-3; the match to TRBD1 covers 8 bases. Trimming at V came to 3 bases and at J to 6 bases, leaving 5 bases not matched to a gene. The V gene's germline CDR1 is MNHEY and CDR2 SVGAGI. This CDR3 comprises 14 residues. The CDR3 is CASSYVQGADTQYF. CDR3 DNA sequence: TGTGCCAGCAGTTATGTTCAGGGGGCGGATACGCAGTATTTT.

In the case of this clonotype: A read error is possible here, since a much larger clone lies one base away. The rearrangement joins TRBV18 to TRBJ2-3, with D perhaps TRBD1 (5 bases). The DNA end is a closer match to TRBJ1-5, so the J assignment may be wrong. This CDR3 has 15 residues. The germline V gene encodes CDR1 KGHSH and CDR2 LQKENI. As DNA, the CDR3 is TGTGCCAGCTCACCACCGACGGGGGTCACAGATACGCAGCATTTT. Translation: CASSPPTGVTDTQHF.

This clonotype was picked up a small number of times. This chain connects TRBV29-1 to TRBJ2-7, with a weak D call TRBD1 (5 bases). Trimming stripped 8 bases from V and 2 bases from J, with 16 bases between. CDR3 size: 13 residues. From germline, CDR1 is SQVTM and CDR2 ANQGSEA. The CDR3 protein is CSQHRNSTYEQYF. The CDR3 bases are TGCAGCCAACACAGGAATAGTACCTACGAGCAGTACTTC.

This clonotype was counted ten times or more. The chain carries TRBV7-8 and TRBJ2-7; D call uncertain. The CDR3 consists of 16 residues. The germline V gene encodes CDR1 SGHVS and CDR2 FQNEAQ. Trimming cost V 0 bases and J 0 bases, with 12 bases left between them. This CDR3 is CASSLAQNSFSYEQYF. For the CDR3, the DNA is TGTGCCAGCAGCTTAGCGCAAAATAGCTTCTCCTACGAGCAGTACTTC.

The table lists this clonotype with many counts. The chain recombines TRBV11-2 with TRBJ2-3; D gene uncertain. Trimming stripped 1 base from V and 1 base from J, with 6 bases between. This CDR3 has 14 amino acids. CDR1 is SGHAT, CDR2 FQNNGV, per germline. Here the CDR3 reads CASSLVAGTDTQYF. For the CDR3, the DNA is TGTGCCAGCAGCTTAGTGGCGGGCACAGATACGCAGTATTTT.